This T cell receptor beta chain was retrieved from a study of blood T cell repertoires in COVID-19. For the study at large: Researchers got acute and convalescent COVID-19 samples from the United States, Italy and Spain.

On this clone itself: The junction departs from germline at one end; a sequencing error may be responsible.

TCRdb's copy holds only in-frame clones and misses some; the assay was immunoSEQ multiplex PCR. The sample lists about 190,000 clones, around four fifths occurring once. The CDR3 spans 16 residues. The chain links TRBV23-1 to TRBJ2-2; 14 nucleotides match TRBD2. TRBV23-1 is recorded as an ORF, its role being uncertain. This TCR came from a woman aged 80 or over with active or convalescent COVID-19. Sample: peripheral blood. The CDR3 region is CASRTSGGAKTGELFF. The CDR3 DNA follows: TGCGCCAGCAGGACTAGCGGGGGGGCGAAGACCGGGGAGCTGTTTTTT.